The clone carrying this T cell receptor (beta chain) was seen more than once but under ten times. These data are taken from a study of blood T cell repertoires in COVID-19. Study summary: The study drew acute and convalescent COVID-19 samples from the United States, Italy and Spain. PBMCs, B-cell-depleted T cells, or T cells provided the cDNA or gDNA that made up the material.

This table comes from immunoSEQ multiplex PCR, and its TCRdb copy is limited to in-frame clones, with some not included. Of about 82,000 clones in the sample, 80% to 90% were seen once. With 2 bases removed from V and 1 base from J, the gap between germline ends came to 14 bases. Germline CDR1 GTSNPN, CDR2 SVGIG (reference sequence). This CDR3 comprises 15 residues. The sequencing sample was made of peripheral blood. V usage is TRBV30 and J usage is TRBJ1-1; TRBD1 might be the D (5 bases). The clonotype comes from an older woman with acute or convalescent COVID-19. CDR3 DNA sequence: TGTGCCTGGAGTCGGATTGGGGGGACGAACACTGAAGCTTTCTTT. Translated, it gives CAWSRIGGTNTEAFF.